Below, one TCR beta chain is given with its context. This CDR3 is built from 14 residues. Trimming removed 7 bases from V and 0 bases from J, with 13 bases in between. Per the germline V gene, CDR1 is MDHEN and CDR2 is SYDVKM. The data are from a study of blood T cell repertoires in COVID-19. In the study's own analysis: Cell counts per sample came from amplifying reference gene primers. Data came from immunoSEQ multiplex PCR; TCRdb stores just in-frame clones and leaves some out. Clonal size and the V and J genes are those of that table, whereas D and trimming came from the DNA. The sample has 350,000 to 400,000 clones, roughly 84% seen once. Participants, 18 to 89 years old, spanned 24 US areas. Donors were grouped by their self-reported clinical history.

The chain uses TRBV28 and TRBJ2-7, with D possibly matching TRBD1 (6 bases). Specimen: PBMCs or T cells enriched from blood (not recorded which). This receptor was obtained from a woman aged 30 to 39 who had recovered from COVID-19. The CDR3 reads CASTTGHTSYEQYF. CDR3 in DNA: TGTGCCAGCACCACGGGACATACCTCCTACGAGCAGTACTTC. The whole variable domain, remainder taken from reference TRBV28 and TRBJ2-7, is DVKVTQSSRYLVKRTGEKVFLECVQDMDHENMFWYRQDPGLGLRLIYFSYDVKMKEKGDIPEGYSVSREKKERFSLILESASTNQTSMYLCASTTGHTSYEQYFGPGTRLTVT.